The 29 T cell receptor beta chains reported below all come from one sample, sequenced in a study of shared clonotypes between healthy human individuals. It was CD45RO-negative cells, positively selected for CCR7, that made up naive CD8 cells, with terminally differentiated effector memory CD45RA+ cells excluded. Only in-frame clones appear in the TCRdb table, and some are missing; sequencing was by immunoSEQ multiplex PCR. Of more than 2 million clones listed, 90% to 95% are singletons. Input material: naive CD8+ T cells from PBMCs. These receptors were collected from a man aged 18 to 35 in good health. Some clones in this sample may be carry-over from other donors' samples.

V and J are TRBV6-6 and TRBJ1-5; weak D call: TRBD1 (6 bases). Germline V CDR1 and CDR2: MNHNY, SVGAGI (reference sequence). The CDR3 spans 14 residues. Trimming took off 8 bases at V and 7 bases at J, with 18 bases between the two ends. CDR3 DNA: TGTGCCAGCCGACCGAGGGGGGCCGGACAGCCCCAGCATTTT. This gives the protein CASRPRGAGQPQHF.

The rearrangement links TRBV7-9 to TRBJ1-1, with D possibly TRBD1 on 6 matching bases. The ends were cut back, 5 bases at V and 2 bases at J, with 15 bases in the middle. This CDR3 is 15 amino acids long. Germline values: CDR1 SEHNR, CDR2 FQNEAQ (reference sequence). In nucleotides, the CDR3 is TGTGCCAGCAGCCTAGGGACATTGTTCAACACTGAAGCTTTCTTT. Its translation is CASSLGTLFNTEAFF.

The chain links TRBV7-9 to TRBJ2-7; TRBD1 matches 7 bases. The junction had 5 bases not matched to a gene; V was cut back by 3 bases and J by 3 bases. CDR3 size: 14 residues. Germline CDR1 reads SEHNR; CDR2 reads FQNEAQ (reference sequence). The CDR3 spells CASSFRDRFYEQYF. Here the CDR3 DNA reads TGTGCCAGCAGCTTCCGGGACAGATTCTACGAGCAGTACTTC.

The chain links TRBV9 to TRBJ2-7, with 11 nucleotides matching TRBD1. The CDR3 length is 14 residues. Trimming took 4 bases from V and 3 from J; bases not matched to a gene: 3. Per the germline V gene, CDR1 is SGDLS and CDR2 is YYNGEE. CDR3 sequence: CASSRGQGVYEQYF. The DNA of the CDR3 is TGTGCCAGCAGCCGGGGACAGGGGGTCTACGAGCAGTACTTC. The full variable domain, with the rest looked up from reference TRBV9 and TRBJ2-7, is DSGVTQTPKHLITATGQRVTLRCSPRSGDLSVYWYQQSLDQGLQFLIQYYNGEERAKGNILERFSAQQFPDLHSELNLSSLELGDSALYFCASSRGQGVYEQYFGPGTRLTVT.

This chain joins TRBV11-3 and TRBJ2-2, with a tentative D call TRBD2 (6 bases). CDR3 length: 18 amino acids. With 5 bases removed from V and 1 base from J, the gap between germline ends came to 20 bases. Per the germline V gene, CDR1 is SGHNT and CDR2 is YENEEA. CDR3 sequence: CASSNRILRGMNTGELFF. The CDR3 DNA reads TGTGCCAGCAGCAATAGAATATTACGGGGGATGAACACCGGGGAGCTGTTTTTT.

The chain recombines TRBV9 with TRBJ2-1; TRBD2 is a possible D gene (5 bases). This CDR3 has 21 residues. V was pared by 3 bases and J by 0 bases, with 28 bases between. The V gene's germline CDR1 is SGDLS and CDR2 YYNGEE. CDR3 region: CASSGGSYLSPPDSSYNEQFF. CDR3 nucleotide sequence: TGTGCCAGCAGCGGCGGGTCATACTTATCTCCCCCAGATAGCTCCTACAATGAGCAGTTCTTC.

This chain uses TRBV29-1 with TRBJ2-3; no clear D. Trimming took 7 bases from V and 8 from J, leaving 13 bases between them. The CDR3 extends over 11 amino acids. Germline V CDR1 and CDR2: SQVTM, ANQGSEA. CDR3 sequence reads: CSAPSLGTQYF. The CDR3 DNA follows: TGCAGCGCTCCATCCCTGGGTACGCAGTATTTT.

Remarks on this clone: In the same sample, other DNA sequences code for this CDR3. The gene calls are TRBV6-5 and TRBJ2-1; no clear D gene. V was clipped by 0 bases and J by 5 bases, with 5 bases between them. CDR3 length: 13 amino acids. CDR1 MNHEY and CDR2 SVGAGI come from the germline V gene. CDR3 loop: CASSYSKNNEQFF. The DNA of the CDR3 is TGTGCCAGCAGTTACTCGAAGAACAATGAGCAGTTCTTC.

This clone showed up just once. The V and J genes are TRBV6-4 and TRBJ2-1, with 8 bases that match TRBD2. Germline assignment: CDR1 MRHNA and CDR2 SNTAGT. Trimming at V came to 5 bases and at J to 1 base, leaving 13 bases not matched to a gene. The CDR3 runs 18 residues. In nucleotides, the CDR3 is TGTGCCAGCAGTCGTAAACTACTAGCGGATAGTTCCTACAATGAGCAGTTCTTC. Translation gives CASSRKLLADSSYNEQFF.

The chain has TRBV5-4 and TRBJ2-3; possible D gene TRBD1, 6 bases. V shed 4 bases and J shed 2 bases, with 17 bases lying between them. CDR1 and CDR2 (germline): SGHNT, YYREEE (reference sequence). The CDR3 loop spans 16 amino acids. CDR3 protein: CASSRTGLGATDTQYF. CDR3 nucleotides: TGTGCCAGCAGCCGAACAGGGTTGGGGGCCACAGATACGCAGTATTTT.

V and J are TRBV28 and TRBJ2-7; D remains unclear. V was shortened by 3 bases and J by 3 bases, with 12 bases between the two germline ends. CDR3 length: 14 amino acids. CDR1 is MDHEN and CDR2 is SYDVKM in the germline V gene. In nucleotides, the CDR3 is TGTGCCAGCAGTTTTGGGCGGCCGGTCTACGAGCAGTACTTC. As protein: CASSFGRPVYEQYF.

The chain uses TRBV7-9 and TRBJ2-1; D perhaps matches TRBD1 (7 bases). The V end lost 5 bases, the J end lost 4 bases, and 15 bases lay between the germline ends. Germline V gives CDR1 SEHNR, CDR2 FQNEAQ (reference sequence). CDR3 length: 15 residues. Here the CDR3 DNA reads TGTGCCAGCAGCCAGGGGGACTCAACATACAATGAGCAGTTCTTC. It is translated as CASSQGDSTYNEQFF.

The CDR3 DNA follows: TGCGCCAGCAGCTTGTGGCAACAGCCTTCCAACACTGAAGCTTTCTTT. Its translation: CASSLWQQPSNTEAFF. The chain employs TRBV5-1 and TRBJ1-1; no clear D. The V and J ends lost 1 base and 2 bases respectively, with 15 bases between them. This CDR3 region has 16 residues. From germline, CDR1 is SGHRS and CDR2 YFSETQ.

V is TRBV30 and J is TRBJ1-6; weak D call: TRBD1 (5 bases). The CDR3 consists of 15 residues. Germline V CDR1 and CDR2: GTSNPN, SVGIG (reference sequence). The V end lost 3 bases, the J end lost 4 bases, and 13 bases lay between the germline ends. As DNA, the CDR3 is TGTGCCTGGAGCTCCCGTCGGGGGTATAATTCACCCCTCCACTTT. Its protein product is CAWSSRRGYNSPLHF.

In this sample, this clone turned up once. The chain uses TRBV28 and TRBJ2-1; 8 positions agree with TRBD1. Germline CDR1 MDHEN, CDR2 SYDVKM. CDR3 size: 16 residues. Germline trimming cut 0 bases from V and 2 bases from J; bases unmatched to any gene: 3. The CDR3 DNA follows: TGTGCCAGCAGTTTATGGGCAGGGGGCCCCTACAATGAGCAGTTCTTC. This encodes CASSLWAGGPYNEQFF.

The CDR3 nucleotides read TGTGCCAGCAGTTTCGGCAGGCTCGGGCAGTACTTC. As protein: CASSFGRLGQYF. This chain uses TRBV11-2 with TRBJ2-7; D call uncertain. Germline V lookup: CDR1 SGHAT, CDR2 FQNNGV. V was pared by 6 bases and J by 9 bases, with 15 bases between. This CDR3 has 12 amino acids.

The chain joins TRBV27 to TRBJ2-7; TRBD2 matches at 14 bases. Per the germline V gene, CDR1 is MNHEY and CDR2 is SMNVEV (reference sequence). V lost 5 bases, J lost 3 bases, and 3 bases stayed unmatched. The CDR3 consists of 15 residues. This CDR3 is CASSEGLAGDYEQYF. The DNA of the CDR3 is TGTGCCAGCAGTGAGGGACTAGCGGGAGACTACGAGCAGTACTTC.

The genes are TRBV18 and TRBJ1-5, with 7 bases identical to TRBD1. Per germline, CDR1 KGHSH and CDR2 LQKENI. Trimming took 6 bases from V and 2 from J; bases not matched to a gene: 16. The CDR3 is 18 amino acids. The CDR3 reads CASSPEGQGVWGNQPQHF. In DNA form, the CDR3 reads TGTGCCAGCTCCCCGGAAGGGCAGGGGGTATGGGGCAATCAGCCCCAGCATTTT.

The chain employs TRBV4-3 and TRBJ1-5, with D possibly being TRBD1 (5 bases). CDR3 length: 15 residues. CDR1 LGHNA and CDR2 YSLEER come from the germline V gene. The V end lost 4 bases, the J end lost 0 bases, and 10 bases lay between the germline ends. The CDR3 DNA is TGCGCCAGCAGCCCTAACAGGAATAGCAATCAGCCCCAGCATTTT. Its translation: CASSPNRNSNQPQHF.

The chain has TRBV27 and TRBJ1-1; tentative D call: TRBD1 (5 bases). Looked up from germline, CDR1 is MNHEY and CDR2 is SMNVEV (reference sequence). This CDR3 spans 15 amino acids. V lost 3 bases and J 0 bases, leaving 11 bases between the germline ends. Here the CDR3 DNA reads TGTGCCAGCAGTTTGGGTCCAGGGCTGAACACTGAAGCTTTCTTT. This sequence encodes CASSLGPGLNTEAFF.

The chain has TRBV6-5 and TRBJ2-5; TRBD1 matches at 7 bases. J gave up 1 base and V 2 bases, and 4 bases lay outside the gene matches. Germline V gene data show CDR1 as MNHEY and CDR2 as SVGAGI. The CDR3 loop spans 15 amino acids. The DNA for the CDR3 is TGTGCCAGCAGTTACATCCCAGGGGGCCAAGAGACCCAGTACTTC. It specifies CASSYIPGGQETQYF.

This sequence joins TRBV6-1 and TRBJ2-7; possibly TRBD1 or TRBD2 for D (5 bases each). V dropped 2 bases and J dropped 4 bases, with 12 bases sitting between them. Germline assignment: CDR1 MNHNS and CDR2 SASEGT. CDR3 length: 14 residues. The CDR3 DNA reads TGTGCCAGCAGTGAACCCGGGGCCGGGTACGAGCAGTACTTC. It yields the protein CASSEPGAGYEQYF.

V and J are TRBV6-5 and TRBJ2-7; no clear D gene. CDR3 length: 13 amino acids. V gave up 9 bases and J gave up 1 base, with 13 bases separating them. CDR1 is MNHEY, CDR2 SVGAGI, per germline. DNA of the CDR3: TGTGCCAGTATGTTCGCGGAGTCCTACGAGCAGTACTTC. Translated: CASMFAESYEQYF.

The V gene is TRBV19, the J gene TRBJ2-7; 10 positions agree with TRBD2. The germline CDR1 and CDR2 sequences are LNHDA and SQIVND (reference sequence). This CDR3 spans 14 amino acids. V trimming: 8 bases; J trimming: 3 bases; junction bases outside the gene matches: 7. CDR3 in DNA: TGTGCCAGTTCCCCCGGGACTAGCGTCTACGAGCAGTACTTC. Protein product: CASSPGTSVYEQYF.

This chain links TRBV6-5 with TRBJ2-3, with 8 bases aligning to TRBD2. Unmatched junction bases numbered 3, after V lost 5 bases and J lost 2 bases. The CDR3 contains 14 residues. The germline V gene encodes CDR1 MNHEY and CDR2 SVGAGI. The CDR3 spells CASSATSDTDTQYF. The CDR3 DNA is TGTGCCAGCAGTGCGACTAGCGACACAGATACGCAGTATTTT.

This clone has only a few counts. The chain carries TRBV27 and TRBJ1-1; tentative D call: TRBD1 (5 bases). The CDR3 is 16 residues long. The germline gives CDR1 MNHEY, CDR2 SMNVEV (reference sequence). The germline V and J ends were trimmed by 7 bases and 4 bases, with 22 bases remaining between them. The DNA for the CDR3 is TGTGCCAGCACCCCCATCTTCATAGAGGGGAGCACTGAAGCTTTCTTT. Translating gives CASTPIFIEGSTEAFF.

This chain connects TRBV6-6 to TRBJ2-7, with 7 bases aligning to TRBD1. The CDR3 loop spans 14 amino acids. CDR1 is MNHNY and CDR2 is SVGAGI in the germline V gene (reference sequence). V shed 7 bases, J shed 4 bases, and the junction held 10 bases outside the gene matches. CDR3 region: CASTNRGRGYEQYF. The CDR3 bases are TGTGCCAGCACCAACAGGGGAAGGGGGTACGAGCAGTACTTC.

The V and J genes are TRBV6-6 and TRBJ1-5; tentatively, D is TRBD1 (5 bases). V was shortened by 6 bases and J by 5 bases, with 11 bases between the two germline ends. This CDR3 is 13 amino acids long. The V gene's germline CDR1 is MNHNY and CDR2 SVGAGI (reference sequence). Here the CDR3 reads CASRIQVYQPQHF. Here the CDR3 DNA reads TGTGCCAGCAGGATACAGGTATATCAGCCCCAGCATTTT.

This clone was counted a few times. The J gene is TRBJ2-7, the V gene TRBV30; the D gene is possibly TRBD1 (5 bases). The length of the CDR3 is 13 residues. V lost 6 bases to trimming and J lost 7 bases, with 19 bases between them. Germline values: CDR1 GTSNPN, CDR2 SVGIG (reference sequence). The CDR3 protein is CACQQVLKSEQYF. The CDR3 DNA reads TGTGCCTGTCAACAGGTTTTAAAGAGTGAGCAGTACTTC.